This T cell receptor (beta chain) is from a study of T cell responses to AZD1222 COVID-19 vaccine. There are 14 residues in the CDR3. Per germline, CDR1 LNHDA and CDR2 SQIVND (reference sequence). The V gene lost 6 bases and the J gene lost 9 bases, with 15 bases spanning the gap. The data were produced by immunoSEQ multiplex PCR, yet TCRdb's version contains in-frame clones alone and is incomplete. This table holds some 190,000 clones, 80% to 95% found once. Sequences were derived from peripheral blood, sampled 28 days after the second AZD1222 dose. The sequence came from an adult who received the AZD1222 COVID-19 vaccine. The rearrangement uses TRBV19 and TRBJ1-6; D is unresolved. The CDR3 here is CASRKQQAGSPLHF. CDR3 DNA sequence: TGTGCCAGTAGGAAACAGCAAGCAGGTTCACCCCTCCACTTT.